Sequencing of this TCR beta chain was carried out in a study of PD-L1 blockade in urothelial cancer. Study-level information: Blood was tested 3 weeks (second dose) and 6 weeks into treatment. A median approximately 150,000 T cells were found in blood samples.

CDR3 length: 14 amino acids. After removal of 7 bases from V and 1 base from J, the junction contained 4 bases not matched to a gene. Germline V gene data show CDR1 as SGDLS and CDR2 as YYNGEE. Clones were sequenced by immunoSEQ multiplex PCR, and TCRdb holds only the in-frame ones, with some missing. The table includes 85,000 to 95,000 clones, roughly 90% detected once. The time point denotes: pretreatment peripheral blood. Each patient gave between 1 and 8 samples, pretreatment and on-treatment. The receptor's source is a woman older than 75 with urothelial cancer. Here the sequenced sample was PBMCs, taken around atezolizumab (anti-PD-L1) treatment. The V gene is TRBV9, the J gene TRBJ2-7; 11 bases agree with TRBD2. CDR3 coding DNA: TGTGCCAGCTCGGGACTAGCGGATTCCTACGAGCAGTACTTC. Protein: CASSGLADSYEQYF.